Listed here are 24 T cell receptor beta chains from one sample, sequenced in a study of response to subunit inactivated influenza vaccine. In TCRdb, the RT-PCR reads were re-called with MiXCR into one record per CDR3 protein. This repertoire shows over 400,000 distinct CDR3 sequences, about 10% found once; its top ten account for more than 10%. Sequencing was performed on PBMCs from blood, taken 40 to 50 days after vaccination. All receptors come from a man aged 50 to 60 who received an inactivated influenza vaccine.

The chain has TRBV3-1 and TRBJ2-1; D gene uncertain. Germline values: CDR1 LGHDT, CDR2 YNNKEL (reference sequence). The CDR3 has 16 residues. Trimming took 4 bases from V and 2 from J, leaving 15 bases between them. CDR3: CASSLYYPDTYNEQFF. CDR3 DNA: TGTGCCAGCAGCCTTTACTACCCTGACACCTACAATGAGCAGTTCTTC.

This chain connects TRBV12-3 or TRBV12-4 to TRBJ2-2; D assignment may be TRBD1 or TRBD2 (6 bases each). Trimming took 7 bases from V and 0 from J, leaving 12 bases between them. The CDR3 is 15 residues long. CDR3 sequence (DNA): TGTGCCAGCAACCCCGGGGGCGCGAACACCGGGGAGCTGTTTTTT. Residues: CASNPGGANTGELFF.

This clonotype was counted ten times or more. This chain joins TRBV5-6 and TRBJ2-7; D may be TRBD1 or TRBD2 (5 bases each). Germline V gives CDR1 SGHDT, CDR2 YYEEEE. The CDR3 is 17 residues long. Trimming shortened V by 0 bases and J by 1 base, and 17 bases separated the two germline ends. The CDR3: CASSLAWGSVRSYEQYF. The CDR3 nucleotides are TGTGCCAGCAGCTTGGCCTGGGGGTCGGTGCGGTCCTACGAGCAGTACTTC.

This clonotype appeared a few times. The chain links TRBV27 to TRBJ2-7; D ambiguous. Trimming left V 3 bases short and J 3 bases short, with 12 bases between. This CDR3 has 14 residues. CDR1 MNHEY and CDR2 SMNVEV come from the germline V gene (reference sequence). The CDR3 nucleotides are TGTGCCAGCAGTTTCGAAGGAGTGAGCTACGAGCAGTACTTC. Its protein is CASSFEGVSYEQYF.

This sequence joins TRBV28 and TRBJ1-2, with D unresolved. The V gene lost 5 bases and the J gene lost 5 bases, with 9 bases spanning the gap. This CDR3 spans 12 amino acids. Germline assignment: CDR1 MDHEN and CDR2 SYDVKM. The CDR3 sequence is CASSRRGYGYTF. The CDR3 nucleotides read TGTGCCAGCAGTCGACGGGGATATGGCTACACCTTC.

The chain carries TRBV12-3 or TRBV12-4 and TRBJ2-3, with TRBD1 matching 7 bases. The V and J ends lost 6 bases and 2 bases, in that order; junction bases with no gene match: 5. The CDR3 sequence is 14 residues long. CDR3 loop: CASSMGTATDTQYF. The CDR3 region has the DNA TGTGCCAGCAGCATGGGGACAGCCACAGATACGCAGTATTTT.

The chain carries TRBV18 and TRBJ1-1; 10 nucleotides agree with TRBD1. The CDR3 is 13 residues long. Germline lookup yields CDR1 KGHSH and CDR2 LQKENI. Losses at the gene ends were 4 bases for V and 8 bases for J; bases not matched to a gene: 4. The CDR3 loop reads CASSRGTGEEAFF. CDR3 nucleotide sequence: TGTGCCAGCTCACGCGGGACAGGGGAGGAAGCTTTCTTT.

This clonotype was detected many times. This chain joins TRBV5-4 and TRBJ2-2; TRBD2 agrees at 11 bases. CDR1 is SGHNT, CDR2 YYREEE, per germline (reference sequence). The junction had 6 bases not matched to a gene; V was cut back by 4 bases and J by 4 bases. This CDR3 has 16 amino acids. CDR3 amino acids: CASSLLAGGFTGELFF. The CDR3 nucleotides read TGTGCCAGCAGCCTCTTAGCGGGAGGGTTCACCGGGGAGCTGTTTTTT.

In this sample, this clonotype turned up a few times. The chain recombines TRBV6-5 with TRBJ2-1, with D possibly TRBD1 on 6 matching bases. Germline CDR1 is MNHEY and CDR2 is SVGAGI. V was clipped by 5 bases and J by 5 bases, with 13 bases between them. The length of the CDR3 is 14 residues. The CDR3: CASSNKQGHNEQFF. The DNA for the CDR3 is TGTGCCAGCAGTAACAAACAGGGCCACAATGAGCAGTTCTTC.

This clonotype was seen only a few times. The chain employs TRBV5-1 and TRBJ1-1; D is unresolved. The germline V gene has CDR1 SGHRS and CDR2 YFSETQ. The CDR3 spans 14 residues. V was pared by 0 bases and J by 6 bases, with 12 bases between. The CDR3 DNA reads TGCGCCAGCAGCTTGGCGACATCGGGTTCTGAAGCTTTCTTT. It is translated as CASSLATSGSEAFF.

This clonotype was observed many times. This rearrangement joins TRBV29-1 to TRBJ2-1; 8 positions match TRBD2. The CDR3 covers 14 residues. V lost 0 bases, J lost 9 bases, and 7 bases stayed unmatched. Germline CDR1 reads SQVTM; CDR2 reads ANQGSEA. The CDR3 nucleotides are TGCAGCGTTGAAGATACGAGCGGGAGAGCTGAGCAGTTCTTC. Translated: CSVEDTSGRAEQFF.

Of note for this clonotype: A single base separates this from a much larger clone, so it may be a read error. J is TRBJ2-2 and V is TRBV28; TRBD2 is a possible D gene (5 bases). Per germline, CDR1 MDHEN and CDR2 SYDVKM. The CDR3 length is 13 residues. The CDR3 reads CASLETNTGKLFF. As DNA, the CDR3 is TGTGCCAGCCTGGAGACGAACACCGGGAAGCTGTTTTTT.

The sample holds many counts of this clonotype. The gene calls are TRBV5-6 and TRBJ2-7; D might be TRBD1 (5 bases). Germline V gives CDR1 SGHDT, CDR2 YYEEEE. There are 15 residues in the CDR3. Trimming took 0 bases from V and 4 from J, leaving 14 bases between them. The CDR3 is CASSLGSQQGYEQYF. DNA of the CDR3: TGTGCCAGCAGCTTGGGATCGCAGCAGGGATACGAGCAGTACTTC.

This clonotype was detected a few times. The V gene is TRBV18, the J gene TRBJ2-5; D gene unclear. Germline assignment: CDR1 KGHSH and CDR2 LQKENI. Trimming removed 3 bases at V and 5 bases at J, with 10 bases between. The length of the CDR3 is 13 residues. CDR3 amino acids: CASSPKLGETQYF. The CDR3 DNA sequence: TGTGCCAGCTCACCCAAACTCGGGGAGACCCAGTACTTC.

This clonotype was seen at least ten times. The chain joins TRBV7-9 to TRBJ2-7, with D tentatively TRBD2 (6 bases). V lost 1 base and J lost 5, with 12 bases in between. The length of the CDR3 is 14 residues. Per germline, CDR1 SEHNR and CDR2 FQNEAQ (reference sequence). The CDR3 reads CASSLVPRDDEQYF. The CDR3 DNA reads TGTGCCAGCAGCTTAGTTCCGCGGGATGACGAGCAGTACTTC.

In its sample, this clonotype was seen many times. The V call is TRBV29-1, the J call TRBJ2-2; 8 bases fit TRBD2. This CDR3 has 15 amino acids. From germline, CDR1 is SQVTM and CDR2 ANQGSEA. The J segment lost 0 bases and the V segment lost 2 bases, leaving 2 bases of the junction unmatched. The CDR3 reads CSVETSGANTGELFF. CDR3 nucleotide sequence: TGCAGCGTTGAAACTAGCGGAGCGAACACCGGGGAGCTGTTTTTT.

This clonotype occurred a few times. The CDR3 reads CASSSTISTGINTEAFF. CDR3 nucleotide sequence: TGCGCCAGCAGCTCCACTATATCGACAGGGATCAACACTGAAGCTTTCTTT. The chain has TRBV5-1 and TRBJ1-1; 7 bases are shared with TRBD1. The CDR3 is 17 residues long. Germline lookup yields CDR1 SGHRS and CDR2 YFSETQ. The ends lost 3 bases at V and 2 bases at J; junction bases unmatched: 13. Using reference TRBV5-1 and TRBJ1-1 for the parts outside the CDR3, the full variable domain is KAGVTQTPRYLIKTRGQQVTLSCSPISGHRSVSWYQQTPGQGLQFLFEYFSETQRNKGNFPGRFSGRQFSNSRSEMNVSTLELGDSALYLCASSSTISTGINTEAFFGQGTRLTVV.

The rearrangement uses TRBV6-1 and TRBJ2-1; D is ambiguous. V lost 6 bases and J 3 bases, leaving 15 bases between the germline ends. The length of the CDR3 is 15 residues. Germline CDR1 reads MNHNS; CDR2 reads SASEGT. The CDR3 DNA reads as TGTGCCAGCAGGCCGAACATGGATCTCTACAATGAGCAGTTCTTC. Translation: CASRPNMDLYNEQFF.

V is TRBV7-8 and J is TRBJ2-6, with 9 positions matching TRBD1. The germline CDR1 and CDR2 sequences are SGHVS and FQNEAQ. With V trimmed by 0 bases and J by 12 bases, 3 bases remained unmatched. The CDR3 contains 14 residues. CDR3 region: CASSLAGQGAVLTF. In nucleotides, the CDR3 is TGTGCCAGCAGCTTAGCGGGACAGGGAGCCGTCCTGACTTTC.

The chain uses TRBV5-1 and TRBJ2-7, with D possibly TRBD1 on 5 matching bases. CDR1 and CDR2 (germline): SGHRS, YFSETQ. V lost 8 bases and J lost 2, with 20 bases in between. The CDR3 contains 15 residues. The CDR3 loop reads CASRAWATAPYEQYF. The CDR3 DNA sequence: TGCGCCAGTAGAGCTTGGGCGACAGCCCCCTACGAGCAGTACTTC. Based on the CDR3 plus reference TRBV5-1 and TRBJ2-7, the full variable domain is KAGVTQTPRYLIKTRGQQVTLSCSPISGHRSVSWYQQTPGQGLQFLFEYFSETQRNKGNFPGRFSGRQFSNSRSEMNVSTLELGDSALYLCASRAWATAPYEQYFGPGTRLTVT.

V and J are TRBV12-3 or TRBV12-4 and TRBJ2-1, with D possibly TRBD2 on 5 matching bases. This CDR3 has 12 residues. The germline V and J ends were trimmed by 3 bases and 8 bases, with 8 bases remaining between them. The CDR3 bases are TGTGCCAGCAGTTTCGGAGGTGATGAGCAGTTCTTC. Protein product: CASSFGGDEQFF.

Only a few counts were recorded for this clonotype. The chain employs TRBV24-1 and TRBJ2-4; tentative D call: TRBD1 (6 bases). The V end lost 4 bases, the J end lost 6 bases, and 12 bases lay between the germline ends. This CDR3 comprises 14 residues. CDR1 KGHDR and CDR2 SFDVKD come from the germline V gene. This CDR3 is CATSDRGRTNIQYF. The CDR3 coding sequence is TGTGCCACCAGTGACAGGGGCAGGACAAACATTCAGTACTTC.

This clonotype was found a few times. V usage is TRBV10-2 and J usage is TRBJ1-5, with 10 bases fitting TRBD1. In germline, CDR1 is WSHSY, CDR2 SAAADI. The CDR3 spans 15 residues. Trimming at V came to 5 bases and at J to 4 bases, leaving 5 bases not matched to a gene. The CDR3 is CASSNLGQGNQPQHF. The CDR3, as DNA: TGCGCCAGCAGTAATTTGGGACAGGGGAATCAGCCCCAGCATTTT.

A remark on this clonotype: A read error is possible here, since a much larger clone lies one base away. This chain uses TRBV7-9 with TRBJ2-1; 11 nucleotides match TRBD2. The CDR3 contains 17 residues. In germline, CDR1 is SEHNR, CDR2 FQNEAQ (reference sequence). This chain's CDR3 is CASSSRTSGPNYNDQFF. The CDR3 nucleotides are TGTGCCAGCAGCTCCCGGACTAGCGGGCCAAACTACAATGACCAGTTCTTC.